Listed below are T cell receptor beta chains from one sample, sequenced in a study of sequential checkpoint blockade in melanoma. Only in-frame clones appear in the TCRdb table, and some are missing; sequencing was by immunoSEQ multiplex PCR. The sample has around 16,000 clones, more than 65% seen once. The material was CD8+ T cells sorted from blood (inferred from file names), obtained from a patient given nivolumab and ipilimumab in sequence. Every receptor here comes from a human donor with melanoma. The CDR3 runs from the conserved cysteine through the conserved F or W. The D gene is left open where the match is weak. Rows may omit the clone size; those that give it use once, few, many or a size class.

v_call,j_call,clone_size,d_call,cdr3_nt,cdr3_aa
TRBV7-9,TRBJ2-3,-,-,TGTGCCAGCAGCCAGAACAGGGTTTTGGGCACAGATACGCAGTATTTT,CASSQNRVLGTDTQYF
TRBV7-9,TRBJ1-2,-,TRBD1,TGTGCCAGCAGCTTAGGAGACAGGGGGCGAGTCTATGGCTACACCTTC,CASSLGDRGRVYGYTF
TRBV2,TRBJ2-3,once,-,TGTGCCAGCAGTGAAGTGGGCAGCACAGATACGCAGTATTTT,CASSEVGSTDTQYF
TRBV5-4,TRBJ2-7,-,TRBD2,TGTGCCAGCAGCCCCGGGACTAGCGGCTACGAGCAGTACTTC,CASSPGTSGYEQYF
TRBV30,TRBJ2-7,-,TRBD1,TGTGCCTGCCCGGGACAGGGAACCTACGAGCAGTACTTC,CACPGQGTYEQYF
TRBV5-5,TRBJ2-7,once,TRBD2,TGTGCCAGCAGCTTGTTATCCAGGACTAGTCCCTACGAGCAGTACTTC,CASSLLSRTSPYEQYF
TRBV15,TRBJ1-5,-,TRBD1,TGTGCCACCAGCGCTGGACAGGGCGAAGGTCAGCCCCAGCATTTT,CATSAGQGEGQPQHF
TRBV4-3,TRBJ2-2,-,TRBD1,TGCGCCAGCAGCCAAGATACCGGGACAGGGGTGGCCGGGGAGCTGTTTTTT,CASSQDTGTGVAGELFF
TRBV4-1,TRBJ1-5,-,TRBD1,TGCGCCAGCAGCCCACAGGGGGCTGGCAATCAGCCCCAGCATTTT,CASSPQGAGNQPQHF
TRBV7-9,TRBJ1-3,-,-,TGTGCCAGCAGCTTGACTGACCTCTATGGAAACACCATATATTTT,CASSLTDLYGNTIYF
TRBV4-3,TRBJ2-1,-,TRBD2,TGCGCCAGCAGCCGAAGTGGGACTAGCGGGAGCGATGAGCAGTTCTTC,CASSRSGTSGSDEQFF
TRBV13,TRBJ2-2,-,-,TGTGCCAGCAGCTTTCAGGGGCCGCGGAACACCGGGGAGCTGTTTTTT,CASSFQGPRNTGELFF